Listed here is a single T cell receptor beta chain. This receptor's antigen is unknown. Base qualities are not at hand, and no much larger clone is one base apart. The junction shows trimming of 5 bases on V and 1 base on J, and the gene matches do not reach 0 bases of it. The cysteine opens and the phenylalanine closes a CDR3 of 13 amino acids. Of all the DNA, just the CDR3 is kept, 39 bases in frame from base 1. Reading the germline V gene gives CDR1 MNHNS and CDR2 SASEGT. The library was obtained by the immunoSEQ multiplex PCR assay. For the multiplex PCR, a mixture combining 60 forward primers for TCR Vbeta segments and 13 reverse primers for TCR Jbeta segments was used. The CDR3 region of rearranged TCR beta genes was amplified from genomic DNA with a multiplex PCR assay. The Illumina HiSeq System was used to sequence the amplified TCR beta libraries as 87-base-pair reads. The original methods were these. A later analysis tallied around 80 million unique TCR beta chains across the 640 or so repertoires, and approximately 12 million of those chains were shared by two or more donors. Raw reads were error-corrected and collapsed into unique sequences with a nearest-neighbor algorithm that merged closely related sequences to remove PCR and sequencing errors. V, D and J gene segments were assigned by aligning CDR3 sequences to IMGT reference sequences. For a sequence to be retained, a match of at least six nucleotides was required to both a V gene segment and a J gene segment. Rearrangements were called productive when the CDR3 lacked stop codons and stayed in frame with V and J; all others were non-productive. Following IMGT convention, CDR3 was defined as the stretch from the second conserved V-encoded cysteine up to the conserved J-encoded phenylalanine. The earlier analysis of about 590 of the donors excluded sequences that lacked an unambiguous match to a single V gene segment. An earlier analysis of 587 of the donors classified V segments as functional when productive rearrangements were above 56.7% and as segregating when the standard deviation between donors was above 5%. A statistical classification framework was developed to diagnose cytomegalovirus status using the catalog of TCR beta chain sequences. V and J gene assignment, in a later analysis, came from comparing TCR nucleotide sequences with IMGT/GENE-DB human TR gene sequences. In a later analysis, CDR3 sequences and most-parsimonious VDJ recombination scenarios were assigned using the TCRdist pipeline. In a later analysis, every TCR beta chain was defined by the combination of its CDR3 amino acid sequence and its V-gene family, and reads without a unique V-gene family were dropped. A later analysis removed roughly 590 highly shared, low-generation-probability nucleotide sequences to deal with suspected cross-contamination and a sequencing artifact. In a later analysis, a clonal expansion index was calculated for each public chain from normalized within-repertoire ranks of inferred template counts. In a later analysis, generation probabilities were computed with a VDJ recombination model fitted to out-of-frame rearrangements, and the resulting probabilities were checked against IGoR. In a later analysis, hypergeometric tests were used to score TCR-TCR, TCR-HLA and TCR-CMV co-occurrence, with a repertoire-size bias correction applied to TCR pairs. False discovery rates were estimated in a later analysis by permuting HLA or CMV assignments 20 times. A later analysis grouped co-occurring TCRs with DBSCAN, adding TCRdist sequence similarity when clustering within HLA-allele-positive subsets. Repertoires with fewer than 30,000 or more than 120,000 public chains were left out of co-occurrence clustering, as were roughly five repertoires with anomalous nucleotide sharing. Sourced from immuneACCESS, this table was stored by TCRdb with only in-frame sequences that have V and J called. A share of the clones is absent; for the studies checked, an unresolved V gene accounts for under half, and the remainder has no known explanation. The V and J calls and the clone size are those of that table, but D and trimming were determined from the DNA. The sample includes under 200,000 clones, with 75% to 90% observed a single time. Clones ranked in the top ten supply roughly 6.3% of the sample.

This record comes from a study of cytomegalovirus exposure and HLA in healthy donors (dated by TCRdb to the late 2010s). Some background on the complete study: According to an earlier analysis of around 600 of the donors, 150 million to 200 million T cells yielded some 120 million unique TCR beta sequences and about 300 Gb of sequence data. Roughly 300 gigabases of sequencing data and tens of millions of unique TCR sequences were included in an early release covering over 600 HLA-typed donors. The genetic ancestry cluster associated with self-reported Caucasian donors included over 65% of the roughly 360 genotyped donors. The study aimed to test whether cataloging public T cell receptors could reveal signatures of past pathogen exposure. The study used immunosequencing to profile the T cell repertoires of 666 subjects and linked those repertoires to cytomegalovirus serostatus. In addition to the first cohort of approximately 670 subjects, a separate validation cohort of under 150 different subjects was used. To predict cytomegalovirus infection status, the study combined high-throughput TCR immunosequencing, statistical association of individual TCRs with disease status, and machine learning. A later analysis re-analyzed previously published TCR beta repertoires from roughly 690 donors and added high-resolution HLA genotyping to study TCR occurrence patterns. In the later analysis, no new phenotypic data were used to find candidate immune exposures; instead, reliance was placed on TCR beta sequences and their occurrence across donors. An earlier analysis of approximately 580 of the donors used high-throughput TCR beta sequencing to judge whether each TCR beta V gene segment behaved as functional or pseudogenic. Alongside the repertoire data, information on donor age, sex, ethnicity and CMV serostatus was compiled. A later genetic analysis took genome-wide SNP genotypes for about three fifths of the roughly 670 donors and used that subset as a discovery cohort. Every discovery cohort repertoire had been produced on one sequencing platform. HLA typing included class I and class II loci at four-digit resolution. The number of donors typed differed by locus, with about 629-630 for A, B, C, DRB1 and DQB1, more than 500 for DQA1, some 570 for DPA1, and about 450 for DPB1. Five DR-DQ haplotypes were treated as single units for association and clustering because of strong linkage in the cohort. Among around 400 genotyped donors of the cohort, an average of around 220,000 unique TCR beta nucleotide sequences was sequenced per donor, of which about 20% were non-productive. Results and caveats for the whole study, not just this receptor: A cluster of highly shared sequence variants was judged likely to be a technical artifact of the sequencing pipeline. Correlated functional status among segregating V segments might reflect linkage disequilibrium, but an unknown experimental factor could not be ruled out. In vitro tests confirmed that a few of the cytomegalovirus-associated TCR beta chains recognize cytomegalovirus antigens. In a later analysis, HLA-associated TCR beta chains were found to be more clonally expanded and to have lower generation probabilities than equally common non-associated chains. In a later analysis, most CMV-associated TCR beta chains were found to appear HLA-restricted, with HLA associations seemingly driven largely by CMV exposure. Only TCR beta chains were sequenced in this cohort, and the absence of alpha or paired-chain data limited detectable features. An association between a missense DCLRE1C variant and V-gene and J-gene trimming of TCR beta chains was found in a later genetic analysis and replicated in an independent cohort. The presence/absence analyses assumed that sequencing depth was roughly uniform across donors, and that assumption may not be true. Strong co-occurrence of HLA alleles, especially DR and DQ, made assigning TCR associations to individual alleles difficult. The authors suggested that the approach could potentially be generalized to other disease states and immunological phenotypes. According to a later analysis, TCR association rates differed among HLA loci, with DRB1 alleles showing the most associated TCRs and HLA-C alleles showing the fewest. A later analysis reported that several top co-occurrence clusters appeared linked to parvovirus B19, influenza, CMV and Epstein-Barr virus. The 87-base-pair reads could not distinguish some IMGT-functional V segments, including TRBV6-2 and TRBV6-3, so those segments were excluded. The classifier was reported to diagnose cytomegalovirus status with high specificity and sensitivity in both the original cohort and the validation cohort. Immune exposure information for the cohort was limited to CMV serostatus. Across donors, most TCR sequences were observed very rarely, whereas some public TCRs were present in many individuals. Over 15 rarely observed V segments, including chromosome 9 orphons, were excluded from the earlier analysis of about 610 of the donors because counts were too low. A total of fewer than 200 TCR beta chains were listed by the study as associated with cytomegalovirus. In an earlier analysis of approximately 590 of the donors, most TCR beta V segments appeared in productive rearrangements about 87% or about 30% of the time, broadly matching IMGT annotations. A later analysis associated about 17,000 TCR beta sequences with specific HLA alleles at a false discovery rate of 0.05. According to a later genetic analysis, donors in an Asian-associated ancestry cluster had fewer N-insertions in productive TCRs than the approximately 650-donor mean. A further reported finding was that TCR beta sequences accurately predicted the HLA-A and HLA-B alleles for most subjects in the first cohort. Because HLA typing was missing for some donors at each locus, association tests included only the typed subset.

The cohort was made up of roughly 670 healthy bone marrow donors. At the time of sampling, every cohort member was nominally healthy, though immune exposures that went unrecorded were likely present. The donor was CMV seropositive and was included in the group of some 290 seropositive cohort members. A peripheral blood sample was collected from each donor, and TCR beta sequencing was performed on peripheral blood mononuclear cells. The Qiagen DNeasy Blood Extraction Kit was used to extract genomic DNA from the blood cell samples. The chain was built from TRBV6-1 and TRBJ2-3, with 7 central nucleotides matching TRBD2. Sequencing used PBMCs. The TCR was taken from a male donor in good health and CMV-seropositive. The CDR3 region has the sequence CASSTSGTDTQYF. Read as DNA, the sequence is TGTGCCAGCAGTACTAGCGGCACAGATACGCAGTATTTT.